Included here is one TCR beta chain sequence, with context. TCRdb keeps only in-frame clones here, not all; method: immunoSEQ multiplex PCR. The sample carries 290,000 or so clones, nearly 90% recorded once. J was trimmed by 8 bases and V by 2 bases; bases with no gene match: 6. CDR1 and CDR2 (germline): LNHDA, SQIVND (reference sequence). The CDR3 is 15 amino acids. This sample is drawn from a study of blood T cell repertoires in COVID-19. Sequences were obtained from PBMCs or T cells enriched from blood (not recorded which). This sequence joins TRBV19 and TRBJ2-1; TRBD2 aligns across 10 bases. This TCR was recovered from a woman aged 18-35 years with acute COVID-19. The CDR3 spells CASSIMTSGPYEQFF. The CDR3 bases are TGTGCCAGTAGTATAATGACTAGCGGGCCCTATGAGCAGTTCTTC.